Presented here are 9 T cell receptor beta chains from one specimen sequenced in a study of blood T cell repertoires in COVID-19. The method was immunoSEQ multiplex PCR; TCRdb's version includes in-frame clones alone and lacks a portion of them. The profile shows some 94,000 clones, roughly 72% of them singletons. The sample comprised peripheral blood. The receptors originated from a woman aged 60-75 years in a cohort sampled during active or convalescent COVID-19.

V usage is TRBV28 and J usage is TRBJ2-4; TRBD1 might be the D (5 bases). The germline gives CDR1 MDHEN, CDR2 SYDVKM. CDR3 size: 16 residues. V lost 3 bases, J lost 2 bases, and 14 bases lay in between. The CDR3 nucleotides are TGTGCCAGCAGTTTCCCCCTTGACAGCCCCAAAAACATTCAGTACTTC. Translation gives CASSFPLDSPKNIQYF.

This chain joins TRBV5-1 and TRBJ1-1; tentatively, D is TRBD1 (6 bases). The CDR3 is made up of 13 amino acids. CDR1 is SGHRS and CDR2 is YFSETQ in the germline V gene. V was trimmed by 2 bases and J by 8 bases, leaving 13 bases between them. The CDR3 loop reads CASSLPEDREAFF. The CDR3 nucleotides are TGCGCCAGCAGCTTACCCGAAGACAGGGAAGCTTTCTTT.

The V and J genes are TRBV5-4 and TRBJ2-5; the match to TRBD2 covers 8 bases. Per the germline V gene, CDR1 is SGHNT and CDR2 is YYREEE (reference sequence). J was trimmed by 7 bases and V by 3 bases; bases with no gene match: 14. The length of the CDR3 is 16 residues. The CDR3 sequence is CASSSGTRRVGVTQYF. The DNA of the CDR3 is TGTGCCAGCAGCTCCGGGACTAGAAGGGTGGGGGTGACCCAGTACTTC.

This clone was picked up a small number of times. Other nucleotide sequences in the sample specify the same CDR3. The chain couples TRBV7-2 to TRBJ2-5; D unclear. Germline CDR1 reads SGHTA; CDR2 reads FQGNSA. This CDR3 comprises 14 residues. V lost 1 base to trimming and J lost 1 base, with 7 bases between them. CDR3 sequence reads: CASSLGGSQETQYF. The CDR3 DNA sequence: TGTGCCAGCAGCTTAGGTGGCAGCCAAGAGACCCAGTACTTC.

This clone was detected only once. The chain uses TRBV28 and TRBJ1-3; TRBD1 matches 10 bases. The V gene's germline CDR1 is MDHEN and CDR2 SYDVKM. This CDR3 region has 15 residues. Unmatched junction bases numbered 8, after V lost 6 bases and J lost 6 bases. The CDR3 region is CASSSPGTGENTIYF. The DNA for the CDR3 is TGTGCCAGCAGCTCCCCAGGGACAGGGGAAAACACCATATATTTT. Full variable domain (rest looked up from reference TRBV28 and TRBJ1-3): DVKVTQSSRYLVKRTGEKVFLECVQDMDHENMFWYRQDPGLGLRLIYFSYDVKMKEKGDIPEGYSVSREKKERFSLILESASTNQTSMYLCASSSPGTGENTIYFGEGSWLTVV.

This chain links TRBV18 with TRBJ2-1; 8 nucleotides match TRBD2. Germline V CDR1 and CDR2: KGHSH, LQKENI. V shed 4 bases and J 9 bases; nucleotides not matched to a gene: 8. The CDR3 covers 14 residues. The CDR3 loop reads CASSLAGGASEQFF. CDR3 sequence (DNA): TGTGCCAGCTCACTCGCCGGGGGGGCATCTGAGCAGTTCTTC. Using reference TRBV18 and TRBJ2-1 for the parts outside the CDR3, the full variable domain is NAGVMQNPRHLVRRRGQEARLRCSPMKGHSHVYWYRQLPEEGLKFMVYLQKENIIDESGMPKERFSAEFPKEGPSILRIQQVVRGDSAAYFCASSLAGGASEQFFGPGTRLTVL.

The chain has TRBV7-3 and TRBJ2-2; TRBD1 aligns across 9 bases. CDR1 and CDR2 from the germline V gene are SGHTA and FQGTGA. The CDR3 is 16 amino acids. V trimming: 1 base; J trimming: 6 bases; junction bases outside the gene matches: 6. CDR3 DNA sequence: TGTGCCAGCAGCTTAAGTGGGACAGGGAAATCCGGGGAGCTGTTTTTT. Amino acid sequence: CASSLSGTGKSGELFF.

CDR3 in amino acids: CASSFTGHYEQYF. Here the CDR3 DNA reads TGTGCCAGCAGTTTCACTGGACACTACGAGCAGTACTTC. The chain recombines TRBV12-3 or TRBV12-4 with TRBJ2-7; weak D call: TRBD1 (5 bases). V gave up 3 bases and J gave up 3 bases, with 9 bases separating them. This CDR3 region has 13 residues.

The table lists this clone with a count of one. The V gene is TRBV7-8, the J gene TRBJ2-7; D is unresolved. V was cut by 0 bases and J by 3 bases, with 6 bases left in between. Germline CDR1 is SGHVS and CDR2 is FQNEAQ. The CDR3 is 13 amino acids. CDR3 DNA sequence: TGTGCCAGCAGCTTAGCGGCAGGCTACGAGCAGTACTTC. Translated: CASSLAAGYEQYF.